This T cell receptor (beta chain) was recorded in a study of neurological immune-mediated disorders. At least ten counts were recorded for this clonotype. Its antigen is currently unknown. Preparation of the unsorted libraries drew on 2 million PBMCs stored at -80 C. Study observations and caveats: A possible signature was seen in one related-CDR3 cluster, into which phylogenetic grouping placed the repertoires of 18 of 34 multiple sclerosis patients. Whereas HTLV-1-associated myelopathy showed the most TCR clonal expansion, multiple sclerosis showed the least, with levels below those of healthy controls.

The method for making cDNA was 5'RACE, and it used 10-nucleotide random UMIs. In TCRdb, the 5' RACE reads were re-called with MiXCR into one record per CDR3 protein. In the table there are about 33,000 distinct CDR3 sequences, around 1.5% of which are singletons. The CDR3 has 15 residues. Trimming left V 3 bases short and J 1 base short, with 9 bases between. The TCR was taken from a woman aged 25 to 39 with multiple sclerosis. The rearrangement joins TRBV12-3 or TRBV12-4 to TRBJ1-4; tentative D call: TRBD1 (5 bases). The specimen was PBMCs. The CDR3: CASSFRRGTNEKLFF. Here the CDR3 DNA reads TGTGCCAGCAGTTTTAGAAGGGGAACTAATGAAAAACTGTTTTTT.